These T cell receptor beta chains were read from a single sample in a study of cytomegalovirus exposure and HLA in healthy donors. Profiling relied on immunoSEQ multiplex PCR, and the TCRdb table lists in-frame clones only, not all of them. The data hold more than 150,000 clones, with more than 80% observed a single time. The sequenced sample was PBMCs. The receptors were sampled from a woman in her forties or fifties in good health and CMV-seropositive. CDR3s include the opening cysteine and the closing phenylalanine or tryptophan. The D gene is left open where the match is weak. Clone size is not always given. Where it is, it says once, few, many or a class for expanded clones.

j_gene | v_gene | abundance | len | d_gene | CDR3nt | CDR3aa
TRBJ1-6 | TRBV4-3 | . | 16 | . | TGCGCCAGCAGCCAAGCGTGGGCAGGGTCAAATTCACCCCTCCACTTT | CASSQAWAGSNSPLHF
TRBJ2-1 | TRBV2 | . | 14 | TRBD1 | TGTGCCAGCAGTGGGGACAGGTCCTACAATGAGCAGTTCTTC | CASSGDRSYNEQFF
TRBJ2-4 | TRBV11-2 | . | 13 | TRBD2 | TGTGCCAGCAGCTTAGACGGGAGGGACATTCAGTACTTC | CASSLDGRDIQYF
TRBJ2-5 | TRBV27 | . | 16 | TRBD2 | TGTGCCAGCAGTCCCAGACTAGCGGGGGGGCCAGAGACCCAGTACTTC | CASSPRLAGGPETQYF
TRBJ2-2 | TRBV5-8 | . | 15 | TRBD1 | TGTGCCAGCAGCCCGAGATCAGGGGGCCCCGGGGAGCTGTTTTTT | CASSPRSGGPGELFF
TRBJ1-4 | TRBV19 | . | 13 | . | TGTGCCAGTAGTATGAACAGAGGGGAAAAACTGTTTTTT | CASSMNRGEKLFF
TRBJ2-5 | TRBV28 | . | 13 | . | TGTGCCAGCAGTCTCCCTCACATGGAGACCCAGTACTTC | CASSLPHMETQYF
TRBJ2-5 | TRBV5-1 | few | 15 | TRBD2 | TGCGCCAGCAGTTATAGCGGGGGGTTAAAAGAGACCCAGTACTTC | CASSYSGGLKETQYF
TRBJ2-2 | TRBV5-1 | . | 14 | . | TGCGCCAGCAGCTTGGAGGGGGTCACCGGGGAGCTGTTTTTT | CASSLEGVTGELFF
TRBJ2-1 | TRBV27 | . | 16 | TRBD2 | TGTGCCAGCAGCGCTTCCGAGCGGGGGGGCCGCAATGAGCAGTTCTTC | CASSASERGGRNEQFF
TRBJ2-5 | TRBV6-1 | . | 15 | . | TGTGCCAGCAGGGATGGGGCACGGAGGGTGGAGACCCAGTACTTC | CASRDGARRVETQYF
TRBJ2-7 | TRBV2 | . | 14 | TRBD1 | TGTGCCAGCAGTGGGGACAGGCTCTCTTACGAGCAGTACTTC | CASSGDRLSYEQYF
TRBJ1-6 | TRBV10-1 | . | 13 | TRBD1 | TGCGCCAGCAGTCAGGGGGCCAATTCACCCCTCCACTTT | CASSQGANSPLHF
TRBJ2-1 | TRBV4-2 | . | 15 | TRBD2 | TGTGCCAGCAGCCCTAGCGGGGGGGCCGTCAATGAGCAGTTCTTC | CASSPSGGAVNEQFF
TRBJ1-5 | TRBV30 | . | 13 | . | TGTGCCTGGAGTCCCTCCCCCGATCAGCCCCAGCATTTT | CAWSPSPDQPQHF
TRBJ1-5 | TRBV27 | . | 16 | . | TGTGCCAGCAGTCCCGAACCAGGGTTTCGCAATCAGCCCCAGCATTTT | CASSPEPGFRNQPQHF